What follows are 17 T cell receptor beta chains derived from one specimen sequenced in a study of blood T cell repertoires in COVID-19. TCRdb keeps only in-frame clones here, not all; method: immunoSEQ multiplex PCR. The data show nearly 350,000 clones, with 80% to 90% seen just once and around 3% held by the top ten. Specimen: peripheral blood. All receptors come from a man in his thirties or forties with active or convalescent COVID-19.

The CDR3 sequence is CAWSVGRAGTEAFF. CDR3 bases: TGTGCCTGGAGTGTAGGCAGGGCTGGCACTGAAGCTTTCTTT. The V call is TRBV30, the J call TRBJ1-1; perhaps TRBD1 as D (5 bases). CDR1 is GTSNPN and CDR2 is SVGIG in the germline V gene (reference sequence). This CDR3 spans 14 amino acids. V gave up 0 bases and J gave up 4 bases, with 12 bases separating them.

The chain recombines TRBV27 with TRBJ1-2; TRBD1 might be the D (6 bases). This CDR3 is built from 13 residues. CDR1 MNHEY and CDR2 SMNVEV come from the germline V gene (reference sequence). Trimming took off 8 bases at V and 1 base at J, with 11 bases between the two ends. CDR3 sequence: CASARQVNYGYTF. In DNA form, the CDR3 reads TGTGCCAGCGCTCGACAGGTTAACTATGGCTACACCTTC.

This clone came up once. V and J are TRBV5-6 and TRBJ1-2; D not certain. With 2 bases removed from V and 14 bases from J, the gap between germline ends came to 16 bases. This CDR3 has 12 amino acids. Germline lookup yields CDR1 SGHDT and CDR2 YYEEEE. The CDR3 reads CASSFRELLMTF. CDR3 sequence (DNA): TGTGCCAGCAGCTTCCGGGAGCTGCTAATGACCTTC. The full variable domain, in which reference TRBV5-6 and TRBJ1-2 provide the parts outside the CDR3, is DAGVTQSPTHLIKTRGQQVTLRCSPKSGHDTVSWYQQALGQGPQFIFQYYEEEERQRGNFPDRFSGHQFPNYSSELNVNALLLGDSALYLCASSFRELLMTFGSGTRLTVV.

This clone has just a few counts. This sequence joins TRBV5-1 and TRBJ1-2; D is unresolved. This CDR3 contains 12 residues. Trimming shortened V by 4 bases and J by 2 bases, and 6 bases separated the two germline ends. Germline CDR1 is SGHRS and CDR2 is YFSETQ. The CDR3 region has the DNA TGCGCCAGCAGCCTATTCAACTATGGCTACACCTTC. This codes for CASSLFNYGYTF.

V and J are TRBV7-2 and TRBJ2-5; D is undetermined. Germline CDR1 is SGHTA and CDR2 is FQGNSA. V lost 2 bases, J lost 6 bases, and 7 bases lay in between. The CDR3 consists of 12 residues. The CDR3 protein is CASSLSSQTQYF. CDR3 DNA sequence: TGTGCCAGCAGCTTATCTTCCCAGACCCAGTACTTC.

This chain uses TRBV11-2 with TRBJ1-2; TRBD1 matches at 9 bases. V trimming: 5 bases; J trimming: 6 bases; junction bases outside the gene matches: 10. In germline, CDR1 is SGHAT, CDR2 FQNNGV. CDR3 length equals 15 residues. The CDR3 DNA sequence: TGTGCCAGCAGCATTCCGGGACAGGGTACGGATGGCTACACCTTC. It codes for CASSIPGQGTDGYTF.

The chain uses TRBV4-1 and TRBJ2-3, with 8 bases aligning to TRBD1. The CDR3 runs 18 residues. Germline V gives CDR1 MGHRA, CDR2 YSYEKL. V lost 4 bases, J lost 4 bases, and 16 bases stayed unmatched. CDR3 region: CASSPPLRQGPVPDTQYF. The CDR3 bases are TGCGCCAGCAGCCCCCCTCTCAGACAGGGGCCCGTCCCAGATACGCAGTATTTT.

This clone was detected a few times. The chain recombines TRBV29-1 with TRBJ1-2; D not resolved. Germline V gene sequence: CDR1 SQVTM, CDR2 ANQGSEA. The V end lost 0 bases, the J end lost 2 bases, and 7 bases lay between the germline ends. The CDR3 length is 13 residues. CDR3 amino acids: CSVEDGPNYGYTF. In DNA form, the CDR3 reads TGCAGCGTTGAAGATGGGCCGAACTATGGCTACACCTTC.

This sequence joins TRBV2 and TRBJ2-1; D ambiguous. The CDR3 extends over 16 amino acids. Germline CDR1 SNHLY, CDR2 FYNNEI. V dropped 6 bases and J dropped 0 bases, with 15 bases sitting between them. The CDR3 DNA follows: TGTGCCAGCAGCAGAGGTCCCTCGGGCTCCTACAATGAGCAGTTCTTC. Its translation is CASSRGPSGSYNEQFF.

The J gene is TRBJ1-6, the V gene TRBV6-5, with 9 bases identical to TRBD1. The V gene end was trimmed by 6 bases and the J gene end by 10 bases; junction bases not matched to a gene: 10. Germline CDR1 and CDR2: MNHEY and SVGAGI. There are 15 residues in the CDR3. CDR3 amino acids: CASSRLRDRESPLHF. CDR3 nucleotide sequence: TGTGCCAGCAGCCGTCTCCGGGACAGGGAATCACCCCTCCACTTT.

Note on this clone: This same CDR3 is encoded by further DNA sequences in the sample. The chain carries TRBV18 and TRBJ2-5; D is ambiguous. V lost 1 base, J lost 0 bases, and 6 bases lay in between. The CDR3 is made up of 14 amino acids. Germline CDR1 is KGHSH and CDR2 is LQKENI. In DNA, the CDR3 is TGTGCCAGCTCACCACTTCGTTACCAAGAGACCCAGTACTTC. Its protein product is CASSPLRYQETQYF.

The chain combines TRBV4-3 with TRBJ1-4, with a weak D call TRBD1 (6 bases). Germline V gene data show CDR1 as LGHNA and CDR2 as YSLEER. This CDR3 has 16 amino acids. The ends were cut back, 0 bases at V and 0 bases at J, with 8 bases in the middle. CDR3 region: CASSQDRTATNEKLFF. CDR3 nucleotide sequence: TGCGCCAGCAGCCAAGATCGGACAGCAACTAATGAAAAACTGTTTTTT.

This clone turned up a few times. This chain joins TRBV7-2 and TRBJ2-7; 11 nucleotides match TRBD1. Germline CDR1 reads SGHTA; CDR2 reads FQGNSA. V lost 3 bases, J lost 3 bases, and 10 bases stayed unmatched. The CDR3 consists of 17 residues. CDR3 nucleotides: TGTGCCAGCAGCTTCTCCGGGACAGGGGGTTCCCTCTACGAGCAGTACTTC. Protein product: CASSFSGTGGSLYEQYF.

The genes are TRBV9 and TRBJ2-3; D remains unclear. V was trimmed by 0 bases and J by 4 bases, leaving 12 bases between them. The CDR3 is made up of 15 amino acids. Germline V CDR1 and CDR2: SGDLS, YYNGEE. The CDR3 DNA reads TGTGCCAGCAGCGTAGATATAGTTGTGGCAGATACGCAGTATTTT. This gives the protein CASSVDIVVADTQYF.

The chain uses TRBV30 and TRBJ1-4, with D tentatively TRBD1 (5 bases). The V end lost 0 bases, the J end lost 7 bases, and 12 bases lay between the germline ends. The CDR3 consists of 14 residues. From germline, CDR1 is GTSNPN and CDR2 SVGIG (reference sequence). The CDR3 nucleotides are TGTGCCTGGAGTGTACGTCAGGGAGGTGAAAAACTGTTTTTT. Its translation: CAWSVRQGGEKLFF.

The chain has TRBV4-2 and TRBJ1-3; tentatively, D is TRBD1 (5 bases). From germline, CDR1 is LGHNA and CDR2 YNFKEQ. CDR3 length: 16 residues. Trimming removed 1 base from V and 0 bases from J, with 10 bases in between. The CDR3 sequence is CASSQGGVLSGNTIYF. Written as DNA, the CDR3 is TGTGCCAGCAGCCAAGGGGGGGTTCTCTCTGGAAACACCATATATTTT.

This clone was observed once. CDR3 sequence reads: CASSSTGVFYNEQFF. The CDR3, as DNA: TGTGCCAGCAGTTCTACAGGGGTCTTCTACAATGAGCAGTTCTTC. This rearrangement joins TRBV6-5 to TRBJ2-1; the match to TRBD1 covers 7 bases. Germline V gives CDR1 MNHEY, CDR2 SVGAGI. J lost 3 bases, V lost 4 bases, and 6 bases had no gene match. The CDR3 loop spans 15 amino acids.